The T cell receptor (beta chain) described here comes from a study of T cell responses to AZD1222 COVID-19 vaccine. The data were produced by immunoSEQ multiplex PCR, yet TCRdb's version contains in-frame clones alone and is incomplete. The sample consists of roughly 96,000 clones, approximately 90% of them appearing once. Concerning this clone: No antigen is known for it.

Whole-study findings and limits: Females made up more of the donors, who were largely white British, and clonal diversity may have come out too low. Targets within unmutated variant regions were reportedly found for nearly half of spike-specific TCRs. The repertoires were collected only after the peak T cell response.

Second doses that came at about 4 or about 12 weeks were put together. CDR3 size: 13 residues. Germline CDR1 is SGHAT and CDR2 is FQNNGV. Trimming removed 1 base from V and 5 bases from J, with 8 bases in between. This TCR was recovered from an adult who received the AZD1222 COVID-19 vaccine. The gene calls are TRBV11-2 and TRBJ1-2; no clear D. The specimen was peripheral blood, collected 28 days after the second AZD1222 dose. CDR3 coding DNA: TGTGCCAGCAGCTTAGTTAGTGGTTATGGCTACACCTTC. Its protein product is CASSLVSGYGYTF.